This TCR beta chain is from a study of T-cell reconstitution after alpha-beta-depleted transplantation in children. Study-level points and caveats: Reportedly, only several hundred clones from non-depleted graft cells drove alpha-beta T-cell counts at about two months. Some patients owed their high day-60 TCRbeta diversity to surviving recipient T cells and thymic progenitors. Newly generated T cells supplied most T-cell counts and diversity one year post-transplant.

There are many counts of this clonotype. As yet, its antigen is unknown. V was clipped by 6 bases and J by 10 bases; unmatched bases: 11. The CDR3 has 14 amino acids. The germline gives CDR1 SEHNR, CDR2 FQNEAQ (reference sequence). Unique molecular identifiers were used in preparing the TCRbeta library. In TCRdb, the PCR reads were re-called with MiXCR into one record per CDR3 protein. This sample yields 40,000 to 55,000 distinct CDR3 sequences, of which about 9.3% are seen a single time; 27% belongs to the top ten. The TCR originated in a male patient aged 2 to 10 who had a stem cell transplant for chronic granulomatous disease, so the T cells may come from the graft donor. The V and J genes are TRBV7-9 and TRBJ2-1; 8 nucleotides match TRBD2. This specimen consisted of PBMCs, mostly from graft donor cells, obtained 60 days after TCRalphabeta/CD19-depleted stem cell transplant. The chain's CDR3 is CASSDWTGGGEQFF. The CDR3 bases are TGTGCCAGCAGTGACTGGACGGGAGGGGGGGAGCAGTTCTTC.